This note documents a single T cell receptor beta chain sequence. This record comes from a study of blood T cell repertoires in COVID-19. Study-wide background: The samples span acute and convalescent COVID-19 from the United States, Italy and Spain. T cells, B-cell-depleted T cells, or PBMCs supplied cDNA or gDNA.

V was pared by 3 bases and J by 1 base, with 5 bases of the junction left unmatched. Germline V gene data show CDR1 as MGHDK and CDR2 as SYGVNS. The CDR3 is 15 amino acids. This table comes from immunoSEQ multiplex PCR, and its TCRdb copy is limited to in-frame clones, with some not included. The sample records some 190,000 clones, about 88% being singletons. The sample consisted of peripheral blood. The V call is TRBV25-1, the J call TRBJ1-1; 7 bases fit TRBD1. This receptor was taken from a woman between 40 and 50 years old who had recovered from COVID-19. This CDR3 is CASSEKTGANTEAFF. Written as DNA, the CDR3 is TGTGCCAGCAGTGAGAAAACAGGGGCGAACACTGAAGCTTTCTTT.